These T cell receptor beta chains were read from a single sample in a study of T cell responses to AZD1222 COVID-19 vaccine. Produced via immunoSEQ multiplex PCR; TCRdb's table is partial and in-frame only. The sample lists around 250,000 clones; over 85% were seen once. The sequenced sample was peripheral blood, obtained on day 0 of AZD1222 vaccination. Receptors were obtained from an adult in good health. Both conserved end residues are part of each CDR3. The D gene is left open where the match is weak. Clone size appears in some rows only: once, few, many, or a class for an expanded clone.

CDR3 DNA: TGTGCCAGCAATCAAATAAATTGGAACACTGAAGCTTTCTTT
CDR3 protein: CASNQINWNTEAFF
V gene: TRBV28
clone size: NA
J gene: TRBJ1-1
D gene: NA

CDR3 DNA: TGCGCCAGCAGCTTGGTGGGACAGGGAGGTACTGAAGCTTTCTTT
CDR3 protein: CASSLVGQGGTEAFF
V gene: TRBV5-1
clone size: NA
J gene: TRBJ1-1
D gene: TRBD1

CDR3 DNA: TGCGCCAGCAGGGTCTTTAGCGGGGGAAATGAGCAGTTCTTC
CDR3 protein: CASRVFSGGNEQFF
V gene: TRBV5-1
clone size: NA
J gene: TRBJ2-1
D gene: TRBD2

CDR3 DNA: TGTGCCAGCACTAGCCAGGGAGCGGATTACAATGAGCAGTTCTTC
CDR3 protein: CASTSQGADYNEQFF
V gene: TRBV2
clone size: NA
J gene: TRBJ2-1
D gene: NA

CDR3 DNA: TGTGCCAGCAGCGTAGCTCTAAGGACAGGAGAGTTCTTC
CDR3 protein: CASSVALRTGEFF
V gene: TRBV9
clone size: NA
J gene: TRBJ2-1
D gene: TRBD1

CDR3 DNA: TGTGCCAGCAGCTCCCGGGACAGGGGCCCCTACGAGCAGTACTTC
CDR3 protein: CASSSRDRGPYEQYF
V gene: TRBV7-2
clone size: NA
J gene: TRBJ2-7
D gene: TRBD1

CDR3 DNA: TGTGCCAGCAGCGTAGGGGTCTCAAGGGGCGTGGACGAGCAGTACTTC
CDR3 protein: CASSVGVSRGVDEQYF
V gene: TRBV9
clone size: NA
J gene: TRBJ2-7
D gene: NA

CDR3 DNA: TGTGCCAGCAGCCACAGTGAGAACACTGAAGCTTTCTTT
CDR3 protein: CASSHSENTEAFF
V gene: TRBV3-1/TRBV3-2
clone size: NA
J gene: TRBJ1-1
D gene: NA

CDR3 DNA: TGCGCCAGCAGCTTGACCAGGGATCCCTTCTCTGGGGCCAACGTCCTGACTTTC
CDR3 protein: CASSLTRDPFSGANVLTF
V gene: TRBV5-1
clone size: NA
J gene: TRBJ2-6
D gene: NA

CDR3 DNA: TGTGCCAGCAGCTTAAGTCTATCATACAATGAGCAGTTCTTC
CDR3 protein: CASSLSLSYNEQFF
V gene: TRBV11-2
clone size: NA
J gene: TRBJ2-1
D gene: NA

CDR3 DNA: TGTGCCAGTAGCGGGAGTATATACAATGAGCAGTTCTTC
CDR3 protein: CASSGSIYNEQFF
V gene: TRBV19
clone size: NA
J gene: TRBJ2-1
D gene: NA

CDR3 DNA: TGTGCCAGACAGAATTCCTACGAGCAGTACTTC
CDR3 protein: CARQNSYEQYF
V gene: TRBV27
clone size: NA
J gene: TRBJ2-7
D gene: NA

CDR3 DNA: TGTGCCAGCAGCTTTGGTGGTGCTAATGAAAAACTGTTTTTT
CDR3 protein: CASSFGGANEKLFF
V gene: TRBV7-2
clone size: NA
J gene: TRBJ1-4
D gene: NA

CDR3 DNA: TGTGCCAGCCGAAAGGGACTTCCACCTCCAGATACGCAGTATTTT
CDR3 protein: CASRKGLPPPDTQYF
V gene: TRBV6-5
clone size: NA
J gene: TRBJ2-3
D gene: NA

CDR3 DNA: TGTGCCAGCAGTTTCAGGGGTAGCTCCTATAATTCACCCCTCCACTTT
CDR3 protein: CASSFRGSSYNSPLHF
V gene: TRBV2
clone size: NA
J gene: TRBJ1-6
D gene: NA

CDR3 DNA: TGTGCCAGCAGTTTACTCGTCGTTCGGGGAACTGAAGCTTTCTTT
CDR3 protein: CASSLLVVRGTEAFF
V gene: TRBV28
clone size: once
J gene: TRBJ1-1
D gene: NA

CDR3 DNA: TGTGCCAGCAGTTCCCCCCGACATTCGTCCACAGATACGCAGTATTTT
CDR3 protein: CASSSPRHSSTDTQYF
V gene: TRBV6-2/TRBV6-3
clone size: NA
J gene: TRBJ2-3
D gene: NA

CDR3 DNA: TGTGCCAGCCGTGGGGCAGGGGGCACCTACGAGCAGTACTTC
CDR3 protein: CASRGAGGTYEQYF
V gene: TRBV13
clone size: NA
J gene: TRBJ2-7
D gene: TRBD1

CDR3 DNA: TGTGCCAGCTCACCAGGGGGGGGCTTCCCCCCCTACGAGCAGTACTTC
CDR3 protein: CASSPGGGFPPYEQYF
V gene: TRBV18
clone size: NA
J gene: TRBJ2-7
D gene: NA

CDR3 DNA: TGTGCCAGCAGCAACCCTGGGAGGCAGGGGTACTCCTACGAGCAGTACTTC
CDR3 protein: CASSNPGRQGYSYEQYF
V gene: TRBV28
clone size: NA
J gene: TRBJ2-7
D gene: NA

CDR3 DNA: TGTGCCACCAGCTCCTTAGCGGGGACACAAGAGACCCAGTACTTC
CDR3 protein: CATSSLAGTQETQYF
V gene: TRBV24-1
clone size: NA
J gene: TRBJ2-5
D gene: TRBD2

CDR3 DNA: TGTGCCAGCAGCGCAGGGGAAAAACTGTTTTTT
CDR3 protein: CASSAGEKLFF
V gene: TRBV11-2
clone size: NA
J gene: TRBJ1-4
D gene: NA

CDR3 DNA: TGTGCCAGCAGCTTAGTCGGGGACTATGGCTACACCTTC
CDR3 protein: CASSLVGDYGYTF
V gene: TRBV7-9
clone size: NA
J gene: TRBJ1-2
D gene: NA

CDR3 DNA: TGTGCCAGCAGCTTAGGCGGGTGGGACGGCTACACCTTC
CDR3 protein: CASSLGGWDGYTF
V gene: TRBV7-2
clone size: NA
J gene: TRBJ1-2
D gene: NA

CDR3 DNA: TGTGCCACCAGCCCCAACCTCGGACAGGGGGGTGAAAAACTGTTTTTT
CDR3 protein: CATSPNLGQGGEKLFF
V gene: TRBV15
clone size: once
J gene: TRBJ1-4
D gene: TRBD1

CDR3 DNA: TGTGCCAGCAGTTACTGGGTTTCGAACACTGAAGCTTTCTTT
CDR3 protein: CASSYWVSNTEAFF
V gene: TRBV6-2/TRBV6-3
clone size: NA
J gene: TRBJ1-1
D gene: NA

CDR3 DNA: TGTGCCAGCAGCCCGGGGGGCTTGAACTACGAGCAGTACTTC
CDR3 protein: CASSPGGLNYEQYF
V gene: TRBV6-2/TRBV6-3
clone size: NA
J gene: TRBJ2-7
D gene: NA

CDR3 DNA: TGTGCCAGCAGCCAAGTCATGACGCCGGCCGGAAACACCATATATTTT
CDR3 protein: CASSQVMTPAGNTIYF
V gene: TRBV4-2
clone size: NA
J gene: TRBJ1-3
D gene: NA

CDR3 DNA: TGTGCCAGCAGCCGAGATACAGGGGACAACTATGGCTACACCTTC
CDR3 protein: CASSRDTGDNYGYTF
V gene: TRBV4-2
clone size: NA
J gene: TRBJ1-2
D gene: TRBD1

CDR3 DNA: TGTGCCATCAGTGATGGGTCACAGGGGAATCAGCCCCAGCATTTT
CDR3 protein: CAISDGSQGNQPQHF
V gene: TRBV10-3
clone size: NA
J gene: TRBJ1-5
D gene: TRBD1

CDR3 DNA: TGTGCCAGCAGCTTAGAGCCGGGGGCTGTTTCACCCCTCCACTTT
CDR3 protein: CASSLEPGAVSPLHF
V gene: TRBV11-2
clone size: NA
J gene: TRBJ1-6
D gene: NA

CDR3 DNA: TGTGCCAGCAGCCACCTAGACGGTGGTACTGAAGCTTTCTTT
CDR3 protein: CASSHLDGGTEAFF
V gene: TRBV3-1/TRBV3-2
clone size: NA
J gene: TRBJ1-1
D gene: NA